This is a list of T cell receptor beta chains from one sample in a study of blood T cell repertoires in COVID-19. TCRdb keeps only in-frame clones here, not all; method: immunoSEQ multiplex PCR. The repertoire has approximately 450,000 clones, around 90% of them found once; the top ten carry just under 2%. Source material: PBMCs or T cells enriched from blood (not recorded which). These receptors were obtained from a woman aged 18-29 years with acute COVID-19. Both conserved end residues are part of each CDR3. The D gene is left open where the match is weak. The size entry is marked missing in some rows and otherwise reads once, few, many or a size class.

10,-,TRBJ1-2,-,TRBV28,TGTGCCAGCCGTAATCTTGGCTACACCTTC,CASRNLGYTF
10,-,TRBJ1-4,-,TRBV20-1,TGCAGTGCCCGAGATGAAAAACTGTTTTTT,CSARDEKLFF
14,few,TRBJ1-4,-,TRBV5-4,TGTGCCAGCAGACGATTCGGCAGGGAAAACAAACTGTTTTTT,CASRRFGRENKLFF
14,-,TRBJ1-3,TRBD1,TRBV5-4,TGTGCCACCATGAGGACAGGGGTAGAAAACACCATATATTTT,CATMRTGVENTIYF
15,-,TRBJ2-2,-,TRBV19,TGTGCCAGTAGTAATGGCGGATCGAACACCGGGGAGCTGTTTTTT,CASSNGGSNTGELFF
13,-,TRBJ1-5,-,TRBV28,TGTGCTGCGGCAAGTCAAAGCAATCAGCCCCAGCATTTT,CAAASQSNQPQHF
19,-,TRBJ2-1,TRBD1,TRBV9,TGTGCCAGCAGCGTAGCTGGGGTGAGGACAGGTCTGGGGTACAATGAGCAGTTCTTC,CASSVAGVRTGLGYNEQFF
14,-,TRBJ2-7,TRBD1,TRBV30,TGTGCCTGGAGGAATCCGGGACAGCTGTACGAGCAGTACTTC,CAWRNPGQLYEQYF
17,-,TRBJ1-3,-,TRBV19,TGTGCCAGTAGTTGGGCGGGCCCCGCCGTCCCTGGAAACACCATATATTTT,CASSWAGPAVPGNTIYF
11,-,TRBJ2-5,-,TRBV6-5,TGTGCCAGCAGAGCGAGGGAGACCCAGTACTTC,CASRARETQYF
14,-,TRBJ2-1,-,TRBV5-1,TGCGCCAGCAGCTTGGGGAGCAGGGCAAATGAGCAGTTCTTC,CASSLGSRANEQFF
15,few,TRBJ2-3,-,TRBV7-2,TGTGCCAGCAGCTTAGCTCAGGCCCGGGAAGATACGCAGTATTTT,CASSLAQAREDTQYF
14,-,TRBJ1-5,-,TRBV19,TGTGCCAGTAGTATGGGACACAGCAATCAGCCCCAGCATTTT,CASSMGHSNQPQHF
18,-,TRBJ2-5,TRBD2,TRBV28,TGTGCCAGCAGTAACCCGGGACTAGGTGCCGGGATCCAAGAGACCCAGTACTTC,CASSNPGLGAGIQETQYF
12,-,TRBJ1-2,-,TRBV28,TGTGCCAGCAGTTTATCCAACAGGGGCTACACCTTC,CASSLSNRGYTF
15,-,TRBJ1-6,-,TRBV18,TGTGCCAGCTCACCAACAACGGCAGGGCAGTCACCCCTCCACTTT,CASSPTTAGQSPLHF
13,-,TRBJ2-2,-,TRBV29-1,TGCAGCTCAGAGGGACAGAACACCGGGGAGCTGTTTTTT,CSSEGQNTGELFF
17,-,TRBJ1-5,TRBD1,TRBV28,TGTGCCAGCAGCCCTCCCGGTTACAGGGGGCGCGGTCAGCCCCAGCATTTT,CASSPPGYRGRGQPQHF
15,-,TRBJ2-1,TRBD2,TRBV18,TGTGCCAGCTCGATATTAGCGGGGGGAAACAATGAGCAGTTCTTC,CASSILAGGNNEQFF
13,-,TRBJ2-7,TRBD1,TRBV5-6,TGTGCCAGCAGCTGGGGGACAGGGGACGAGCAGTACTTC,CASSWGTGDEQYF
12,-,TRBJ2-2,-,TRBV6-2/TRBV6-3,TGTGCCAGCAGTTTAATCCGCGGGGAGCTGTTTTTT,CASSLIRGELFF
11,-,TRBJ1-1,-,TRBV19,TGTGCCAGTACCAGGAACACTGAAGCTTTCTTT,CASTRNTEAFF
17,-,TRBJ1-1,TRBD1,TRBV7-9,TGTGCCAGCAGCCAAACGACAGGGGGCGGGATCAACACTGAAGCTTTCTTT,CASSQTTGGGINTEAFF
16,-,TRBJ1-2,-,TRBV21-1,TGTGCCAGCAGGAAGTATCTTCCGGGTTCTAACTATGGCTACACCTTC,CASRKYLPGSNYGYTF
16,few,TRBJ1-3,TRBD1,TRBV3-1/TRBV3-2,TGTGCCAGCAGCCCTCGGGACAGGAGCTCTGGAAACACCATATATTTT,CASSPRDRSSGNTIYF
16,-,TRBJ2-2,TRBD2,TRBV6-4,TGTGCCAGCAAGGGACTAGCGGGAGATGGCACCGGGGAGCTGTTTTTT,CASKGLAGDGTGELFF
15,-,TRBJ1-5,-,TRBV28,TGTGCCAGCAGCCTCACGGGGGTTAGCAATCAGCCCCAGCATTTT,CASSLTGVSNQPQHF
13,-,TRBJ1-5,-,TRBV3-1/TRBV3-2,TGTGCCAGCAGTCCAGGGGGCAATCAGCCCCAGCATTTT,CASSPGGNQPQHF
15,-,TRBJ2-2,-,TRBV5-4,TGTGCCAGCAGCTTTATGAGGGCGAACACCGGGGAGCTGTTTTTT,CASSFMRANTGELFF
14,-,TRBJ2-2,-,TRBV7-2,TGTGCCAGCAGCTTAAATGGGGGCGGCGGGGAGCTGTTTTTT,CASSLNGGGGELFF
15,-,TRBJ2-5,TRBD2,TRBV28,TGTGCCAGCAAAGTCCTAGCGGGAGTTGGAGAGACCCAGTACTTC,CASKVLAGVGETQYF
10,once,TRBJ1-2,-,TRBV20-1,TGCAGTGCTGGAGGGAGGTTCGTAACCTTC,CSAGGRFVTF
12,-,TRBJ2-7,TRBD1,TRBV6-5,TGTGCCAGCAGTCCCCAGGGGGTGGAGCAGTACTTC,CASSPQGVEQYF
14,-,TRBJ1-6,-,TRBV6-5,TGTGCCAACGGCCCCGCCGGAGCAAATTCACCCCTCCACTTT,CANGPAGANSPLHF
15,-,TRBJ2-1,-,TRBV7-2,TGTGCCAGCAGCTTCTTGGCCCCCCGCACCCATGAGCAGTTCTTC,CASSFLAPRTHEQFF
14,-,TRBJ2-3,TRBD1,TRBV7-8,TGTGCCAGCAGCTTAGAAACAGGGGAAGATACGCAGTATTTT,CASSLETGEDTQYF
15,few,TRBJ2-7,TRBD1,TRBV5-1,TGCGCCAGCAGCTTACTGACAGGGGGAGACGGCGAGCAGTACTTC,CASSLLTGGDGEQYF
13,once,TRBJ1-2,-,TRBV30,TGTGCCTGGAGTCTCGCCCAGGGATTTGGCTACACCTTC,CAWSLAQGFGYTF
12,-,TRBJ2-5,TRBD2,TRBV5-4,TGTGCCAGCAGCCAGAGCGGGGCGGCCCAGTACTTC,CASSQSGAAQYF